This record covers a single T cell receptor (beta chain). Its antigen is not known. The treatment was: 15 to 20 received Ad26.COV2.S at low or high dose, single or two shots; 5 received placebo; per-sample allocation not given. Samples came from day 63 after the first vaccine or placebo injection. The data are from a study of Ad26.COV2.S vaccination and SARS-CoV-2 variants. Overall study: The study gave Ad26.COV2.S intramuscularly, once or twice 56 days apart. Study-level results: Researchers cautioned that TCR breadth and depth analyses may have underestimated total T cell responses. Recipients given vaccine exceeded placebo recipients in spike-specific TCR breadth.

Data came from immunoSEQ multiplex PCR; TCRdb stores just in-frame clones and leaves some out. The top ten clones hold more than 3% of a sample with around 320,000 clones, over 75% of them seen once. The V gene's germline CDR1 is SGHVS and CDR2 FQNEAQ. V shed 0 bases and J 6 bases; nucleotides not matched to a gene: 3. This CDR3 is 15 amino acids long. Sequences were derived from peripheral blood, sampled in a trial of Ad26.COV2.S vaccine versus placebo. The chain is built from TRBV7-8 and TRBJ1-1, with TRBD1 matching 11 bases. The clonotype was recovered from a person aged 18-60 years who received the Ad26.COV2.S COVID-19 vaccine or a placebo. CDR3 DNA: TGTGCCAGCAGCTTAGCGCGGACAGGGGGCTCTGAAGCTTTCTTT. Translated, it gives CASSLARTGGSEAFF.